Presented here are 2 T cell receptor beta chains from one specimen sequenced in a study of blood T cell repertoires in COVID-19. Here immunoSEQ multiplex PCR was the method, and the copy in TCRdb shows in-frame clones only, minus some. The sample lists about 58,000 clones; about 91% were seen once. Material for sequencing was peripheral blood. All receptors derive from a man aged 50-60 years with active COVID-19.

This clone was recorded only once. The chain combines TRBV5-4 with TRBJ2-4; 9 bases match TRBD1. Germline V gene sequence: CDR1 SGHNT, CDR2 YYREEE (reference sequence). This CDR3 spans 18 amino acids. V shed 3 bases and J 0 bases; nucleotides not matched to a gene: 10. The CDR3 sequence is CASSSGQGTGQAKNIQYF. CDR3 coding DNA: TGTGCCAGCAGCTCGGGACAGGGTACGGGACAAGCCAAAAACATTCAGTACTTC.

This rearrangement joins TRBV28 to TRBJ2-3; 8 bases line up with TRBD1. CDR1 and CDR2 from the germline V gene are MDHEN and SYDVKM. Trimming cost V 3 bases and J 1 base; bases outside gene matches: 24. The CDR3 contains 22 residues. CDR3: CASSFSLEQFFLRGQRTDTQYF. CDR3 in DNA: TGTGCCAGCAGTTTCAGTCTAGAGCAGTTTTTTCTCAGGGGGCAGCGCACAGATACGCAGTATTTT.